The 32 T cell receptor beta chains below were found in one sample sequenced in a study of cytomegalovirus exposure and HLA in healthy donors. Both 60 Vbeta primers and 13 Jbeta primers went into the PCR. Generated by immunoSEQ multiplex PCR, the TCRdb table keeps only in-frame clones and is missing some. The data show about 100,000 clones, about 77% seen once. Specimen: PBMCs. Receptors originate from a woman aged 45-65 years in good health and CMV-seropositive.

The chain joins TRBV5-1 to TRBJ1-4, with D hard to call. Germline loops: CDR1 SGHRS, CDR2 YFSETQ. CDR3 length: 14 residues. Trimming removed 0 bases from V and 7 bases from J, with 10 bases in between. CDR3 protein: CASSLGETGEKLFF. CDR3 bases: TGCGCCAGCAGCTTGGGTGAAACGGGTGAAAAACTGTTTTTT.

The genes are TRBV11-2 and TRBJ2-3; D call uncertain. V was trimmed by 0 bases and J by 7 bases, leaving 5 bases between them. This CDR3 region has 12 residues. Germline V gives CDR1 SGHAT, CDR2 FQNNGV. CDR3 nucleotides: TGTGCCAGCAGCTTAGACCCAAATACGCAGTATTTT. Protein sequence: CASSLDPNTQYF.

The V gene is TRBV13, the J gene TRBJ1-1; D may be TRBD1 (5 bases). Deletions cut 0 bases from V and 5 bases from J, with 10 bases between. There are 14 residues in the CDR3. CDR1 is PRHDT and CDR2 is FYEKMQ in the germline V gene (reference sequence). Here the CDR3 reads CASSLGSGMTEAFF. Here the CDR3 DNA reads TGTGCCAGCAGCTTAGGGTCAGGGATGACTGAAGCTTTCTTT.

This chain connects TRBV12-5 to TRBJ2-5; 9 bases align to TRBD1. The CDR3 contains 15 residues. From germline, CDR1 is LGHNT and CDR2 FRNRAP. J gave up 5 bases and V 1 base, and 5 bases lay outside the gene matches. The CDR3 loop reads CASGLEDRGKETQYF. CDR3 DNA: TGTGCTAGTGGTTTGGAGGACAGGGGTAAGGAGACCCAGTACTTC.

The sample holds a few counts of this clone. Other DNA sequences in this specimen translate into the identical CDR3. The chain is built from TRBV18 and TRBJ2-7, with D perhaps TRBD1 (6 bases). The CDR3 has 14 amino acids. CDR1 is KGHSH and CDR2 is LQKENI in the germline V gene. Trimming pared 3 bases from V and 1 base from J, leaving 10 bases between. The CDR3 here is CASSPPGVSYEQYF. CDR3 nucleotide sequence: TGTGCCAGCTCACCTCCAGGGGTTTCCTACGAGCAGTACTTC.

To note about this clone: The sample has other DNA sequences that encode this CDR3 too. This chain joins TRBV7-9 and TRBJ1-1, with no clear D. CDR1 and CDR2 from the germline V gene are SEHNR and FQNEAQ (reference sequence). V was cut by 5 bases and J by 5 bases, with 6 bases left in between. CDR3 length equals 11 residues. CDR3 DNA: TGTGCCAGCAGCCTGAGAACTGAAGCTTTCTTT. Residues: CASSLRTEAFF. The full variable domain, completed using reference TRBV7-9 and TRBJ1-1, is DTGVSQNPRHKITKRGQNVTFRCDPISEHNRLYWYRQTLGQGPEFLTYFQNEAQLEKSRLLSDRFSAERPKGSFSTLEIQRTEQGDSAMYLCASSLRTEAFFGQGTRLTVV.

This chain's CDR3 is CASSQTTVNTEAFF. In nucleotides, the CDR3 is TGTGCCAGCAGCCAAACGACAGTGAACACTGAAGCTTTCTTT. This chain uses TRBV6-5 with TRBJ1-1, with D possibly matching TRBD1 (5 bases). The V gene lost 6 bases and the J gene lost 0 bases, with 11 bases spanning the gap. CDR3 size: 14 residues. Germline CDR1 and CDR2: MNHEY and SVGAGI.

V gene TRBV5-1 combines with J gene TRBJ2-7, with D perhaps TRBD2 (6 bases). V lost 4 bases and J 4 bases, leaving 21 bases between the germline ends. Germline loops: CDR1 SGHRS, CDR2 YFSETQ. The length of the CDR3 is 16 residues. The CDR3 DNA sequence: TGCGCCAGCAGCACCGACTCCGGGACTCGTTTTTACGAGCAGTACTTC. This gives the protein CASSTDSGTRFYEQYF.

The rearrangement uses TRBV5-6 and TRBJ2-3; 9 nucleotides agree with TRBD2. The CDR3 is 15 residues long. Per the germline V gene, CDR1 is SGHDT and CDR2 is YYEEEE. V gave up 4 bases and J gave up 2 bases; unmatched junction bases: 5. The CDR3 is CASSLSGSNTDTQYF. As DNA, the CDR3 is TGTGCCAGCAGCCTTAGCGGGAGTAACACAGATACGCAGTATTTT.

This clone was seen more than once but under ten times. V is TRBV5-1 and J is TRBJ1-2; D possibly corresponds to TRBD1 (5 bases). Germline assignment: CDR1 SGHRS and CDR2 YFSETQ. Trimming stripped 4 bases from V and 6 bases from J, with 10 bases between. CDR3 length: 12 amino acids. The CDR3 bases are TGCGCCAGCAGCCCCCCGGGGGATGGCTACACCTTC. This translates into CASSPPGDGYTF.

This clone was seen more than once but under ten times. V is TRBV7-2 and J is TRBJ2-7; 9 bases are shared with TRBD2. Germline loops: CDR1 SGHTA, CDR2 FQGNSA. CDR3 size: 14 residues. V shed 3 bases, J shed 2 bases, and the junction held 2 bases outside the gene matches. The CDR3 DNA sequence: TGTGCCAGCAGCTTTAGCGGGGGTGCCTACGAGCAGTACTTC. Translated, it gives CASSFSGGAYEQYF.

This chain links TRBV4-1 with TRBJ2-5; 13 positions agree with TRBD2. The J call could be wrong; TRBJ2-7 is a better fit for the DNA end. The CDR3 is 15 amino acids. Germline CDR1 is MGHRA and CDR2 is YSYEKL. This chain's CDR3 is CASSQVLAGGREQYF. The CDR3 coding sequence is TGCGCCAGCAGCCAAGTACTAGCGGGAGGGCGCGAGCAGTACTTC.

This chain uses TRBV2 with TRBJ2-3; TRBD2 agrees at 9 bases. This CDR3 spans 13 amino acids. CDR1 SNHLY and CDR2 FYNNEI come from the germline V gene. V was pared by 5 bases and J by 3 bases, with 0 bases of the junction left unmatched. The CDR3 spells CASSSGRTDTQYF. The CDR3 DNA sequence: TGTGCCAGCAGTAGCGGGAGGACAGATACGCAGTATTTT.

The CDR3 DNA is TGTGCCAGCAGCTGGATTCTAGGACAGGGGCATGGCTACACCTTC. It encodes CASSWILGQGHGYTF. The rearrangement uses TRBV5-8 and TRBJ1-2; 9 nucleotides agree with TRBD1. The trim removed 3 bases at V and 6 bases at J, leaving 9 bases unmatched. The germline CDR1 and CDR2 sequences are SGHTS and YDEGEE. CDR3 size: 15 residues.

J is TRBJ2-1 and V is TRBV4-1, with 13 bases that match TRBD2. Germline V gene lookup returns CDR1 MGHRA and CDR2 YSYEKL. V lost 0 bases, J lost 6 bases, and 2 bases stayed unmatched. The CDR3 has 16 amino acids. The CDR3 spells CASSQEGLAGVNEQFF. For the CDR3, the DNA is TGCGCCAGCAGCCAAGAAGGACTAGCGGGAGTCAATGAGCAGTTCTTC.

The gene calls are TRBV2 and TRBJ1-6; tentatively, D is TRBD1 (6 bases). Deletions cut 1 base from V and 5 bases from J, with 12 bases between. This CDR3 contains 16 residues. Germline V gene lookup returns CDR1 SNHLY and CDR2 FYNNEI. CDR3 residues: CASSEVGAGDNSPLHF. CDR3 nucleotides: TGTGCCAGCAGTGAAGTGGGCGCAGGGGATAATTCACCCCTCCACTTT.

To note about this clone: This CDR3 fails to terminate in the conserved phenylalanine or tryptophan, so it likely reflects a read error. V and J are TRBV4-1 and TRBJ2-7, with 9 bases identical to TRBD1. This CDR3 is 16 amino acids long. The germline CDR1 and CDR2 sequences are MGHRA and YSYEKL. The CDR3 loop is CGSSQEGTGITYEQYL. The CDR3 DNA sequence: TGCGGCAGCAGCCAAGAAGGGACAGGGATCACCTACGAGCAGTACCTC.

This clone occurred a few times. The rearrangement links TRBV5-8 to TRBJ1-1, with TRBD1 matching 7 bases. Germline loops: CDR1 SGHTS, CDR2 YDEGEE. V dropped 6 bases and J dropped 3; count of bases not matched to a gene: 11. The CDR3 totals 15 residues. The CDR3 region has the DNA TGTGCCAGCAATCCCAGGGGGTTAATTGACACTGAAGCTTTCTTT. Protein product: CASNPRGLIDTEAFF.

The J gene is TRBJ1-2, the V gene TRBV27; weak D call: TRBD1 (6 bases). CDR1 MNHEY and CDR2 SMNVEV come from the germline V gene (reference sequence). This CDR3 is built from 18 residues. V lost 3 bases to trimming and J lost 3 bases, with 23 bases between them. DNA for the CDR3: TGTGCCAGCAGTTTTATGTATGGCAGGGGCGGCTATGACTATGGCTACACCTTC. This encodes CASSFMYGRGGYDYGYTF.

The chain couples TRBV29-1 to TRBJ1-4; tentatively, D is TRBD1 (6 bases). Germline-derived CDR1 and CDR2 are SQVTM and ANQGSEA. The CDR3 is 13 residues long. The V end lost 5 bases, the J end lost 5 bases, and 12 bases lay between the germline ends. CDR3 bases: TGCAGCGTTTTGACAGGCCTGAATGAAAAACTGTTTTTT. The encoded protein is CSVLTGLNEKLFF. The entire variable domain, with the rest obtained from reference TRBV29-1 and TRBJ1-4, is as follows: SAVISQKPSRDICQRGTSLTIQCQVDSQVTMMFWYRQQPGQSLTLIATANQGSEATYESGFVIDKFPISRPNLTFSTLTVSNMSPEDSSIYLCSVLTGLNEKLFFGSGTQLSVL.

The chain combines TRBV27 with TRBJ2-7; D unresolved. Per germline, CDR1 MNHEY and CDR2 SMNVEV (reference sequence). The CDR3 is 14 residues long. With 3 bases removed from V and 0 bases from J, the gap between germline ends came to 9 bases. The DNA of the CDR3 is TGTGCCAGCAGTTTTCGAGTTTCCTCCTACGAGCAGTACTTC. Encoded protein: CASSFRVSSYEQYF.

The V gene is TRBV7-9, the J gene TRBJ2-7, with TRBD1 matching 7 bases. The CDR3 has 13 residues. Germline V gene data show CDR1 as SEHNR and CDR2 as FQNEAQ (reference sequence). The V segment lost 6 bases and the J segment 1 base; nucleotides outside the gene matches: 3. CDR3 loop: CASSPTGSYEQYF. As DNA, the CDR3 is TGTGCCAGCAGTCCGACAGGGTCCTACGAGCAGTACTTC.

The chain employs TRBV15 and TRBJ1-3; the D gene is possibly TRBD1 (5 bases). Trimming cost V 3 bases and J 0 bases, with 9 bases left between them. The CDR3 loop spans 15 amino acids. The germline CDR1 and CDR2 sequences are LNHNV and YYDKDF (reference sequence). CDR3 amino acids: CATSSREVSGNTIYF. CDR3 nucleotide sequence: TGTGCCACCAGCAGCAGGGAAGTCTCTGGAAACACCATATATTTT.

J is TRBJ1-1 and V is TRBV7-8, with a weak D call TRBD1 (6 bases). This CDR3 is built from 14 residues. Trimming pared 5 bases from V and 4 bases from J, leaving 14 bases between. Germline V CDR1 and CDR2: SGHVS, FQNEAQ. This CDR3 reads CASSPQGSGTEAFF. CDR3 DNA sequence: TGTGCCAGCAGCCCCCAGGGGTCGGGCACTGAAGCTTTCTTT.

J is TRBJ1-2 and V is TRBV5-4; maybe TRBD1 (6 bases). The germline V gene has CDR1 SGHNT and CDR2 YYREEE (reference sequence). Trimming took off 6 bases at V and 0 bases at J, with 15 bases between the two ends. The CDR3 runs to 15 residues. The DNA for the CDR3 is TGTGCCAGCAACTCCGGGACAAGGGCTAACTATGGCTACACCTTC. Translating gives CASNSGTRANYGYTF. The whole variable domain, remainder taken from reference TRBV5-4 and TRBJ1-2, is ETGVTQSPTHLIKTRGQQVTLRCSSQSGHNTVSWYQQALGQGPQFIFQYYREEENGRGNFPPRFSGLQFPNYSSELNVNALELDDSALYLCASNSGTRANYGYTFGSGTRLTVV.

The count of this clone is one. DNA of the CDR3: TGTGCCAGCAGCTTAGGGCAGGGCCAATTCTACGAGCAGTACTTC. It yields the protein CASSLGQGQFYEQYF. V and J are TRBV7-6 and TRBJ2-7, with D possibly being TRBD1 (5 bases). The CDR3 consists of 15 residues. Trimming stripped 1 base from V and 3 bases from J, with 13 bases between. Germline loops: CDR1 SGHVS, CDR2 FNYEAQ.

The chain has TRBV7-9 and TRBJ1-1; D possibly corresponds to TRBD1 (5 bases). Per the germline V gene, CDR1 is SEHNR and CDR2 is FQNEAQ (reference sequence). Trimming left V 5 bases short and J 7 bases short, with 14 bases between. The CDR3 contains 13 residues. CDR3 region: CASSLAQGDEAFF. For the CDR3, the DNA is TGTGCCAGCAGCCTCGCCCAGGGTGATGAAGCTTTCTTT.

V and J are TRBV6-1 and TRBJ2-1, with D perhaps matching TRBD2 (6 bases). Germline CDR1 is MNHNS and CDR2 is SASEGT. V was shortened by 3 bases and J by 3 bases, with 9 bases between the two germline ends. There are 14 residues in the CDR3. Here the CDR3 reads CASSEAGRYNEQFF. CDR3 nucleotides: TGTGCCAGCAGTGAGGCGGGACGCTACAATGAGCAGTTCTTC.

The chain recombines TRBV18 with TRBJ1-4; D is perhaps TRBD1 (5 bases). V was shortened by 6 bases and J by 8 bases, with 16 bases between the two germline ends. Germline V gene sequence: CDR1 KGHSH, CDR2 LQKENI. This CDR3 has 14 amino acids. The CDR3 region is CASSSGGPGEKLFF. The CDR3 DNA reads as TGTGCCAGCTCTTCGGGGGGTCCTGGAGAAAAACTGTTTTTT.

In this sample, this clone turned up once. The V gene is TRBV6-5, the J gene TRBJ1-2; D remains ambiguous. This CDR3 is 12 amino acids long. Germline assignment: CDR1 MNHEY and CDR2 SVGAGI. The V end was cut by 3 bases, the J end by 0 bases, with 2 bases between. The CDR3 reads CASSYTNYGYTF. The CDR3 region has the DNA TGTGCCAGCAGTTATACTAACTATGGCTACACCTTC.

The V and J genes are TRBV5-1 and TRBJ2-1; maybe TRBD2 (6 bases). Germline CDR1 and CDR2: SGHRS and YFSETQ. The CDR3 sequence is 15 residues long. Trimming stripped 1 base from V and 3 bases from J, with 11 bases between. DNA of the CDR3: TGCGCCAGCAGCTTGTCCGCGGGGATCTACAATGAGCAGTTCTTC. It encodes CASSLSAGIYNEQFF.

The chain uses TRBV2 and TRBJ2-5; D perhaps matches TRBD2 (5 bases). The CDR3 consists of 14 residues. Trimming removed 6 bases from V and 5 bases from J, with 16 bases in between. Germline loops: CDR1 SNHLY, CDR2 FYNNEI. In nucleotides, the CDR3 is TGTGCCAGCAGAGACGGAGGTCAGGTGGAGACCCAGTACTTC. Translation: CASRDGGQVETQYF.